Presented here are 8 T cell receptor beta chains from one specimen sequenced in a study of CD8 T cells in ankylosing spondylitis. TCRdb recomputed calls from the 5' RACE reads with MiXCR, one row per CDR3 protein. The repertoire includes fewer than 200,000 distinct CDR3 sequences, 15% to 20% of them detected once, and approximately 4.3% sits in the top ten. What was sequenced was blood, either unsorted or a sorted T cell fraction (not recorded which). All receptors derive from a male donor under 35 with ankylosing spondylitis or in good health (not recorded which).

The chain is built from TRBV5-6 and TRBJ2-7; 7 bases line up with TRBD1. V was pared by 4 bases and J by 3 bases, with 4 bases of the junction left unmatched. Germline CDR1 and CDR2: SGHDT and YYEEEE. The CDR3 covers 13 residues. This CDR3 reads CASSLTGNYEQYF. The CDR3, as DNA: TGTGCCAGCAGCCTGACAGGGAACTACGAGCAGTACTTC. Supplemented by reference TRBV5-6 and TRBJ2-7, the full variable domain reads DAGVTQSPTHLIKTRGQQVTLRCSPKSGHDTVSWYQQALGQGPQFIFQYYEEEERQRGNFPDRFSGHQFPNYSSELNVNALLLGDSALYLCASSLTGNYEQYFGPGTRLTVT.

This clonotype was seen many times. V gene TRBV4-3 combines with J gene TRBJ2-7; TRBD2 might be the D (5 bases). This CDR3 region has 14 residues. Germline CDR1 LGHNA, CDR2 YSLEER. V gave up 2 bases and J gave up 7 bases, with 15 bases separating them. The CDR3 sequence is CASSQLLATGEQYF. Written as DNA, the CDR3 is TGCGCCAGCAGCCAACTATTAGCGACGGGGGAGCAGTACTTC.

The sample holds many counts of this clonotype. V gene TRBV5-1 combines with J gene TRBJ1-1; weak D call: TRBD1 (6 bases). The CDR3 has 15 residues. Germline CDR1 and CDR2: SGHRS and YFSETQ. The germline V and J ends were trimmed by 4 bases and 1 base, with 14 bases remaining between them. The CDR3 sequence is CASSAVQGPNTEAFF. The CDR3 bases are TGCGCCAGCAGCGCTGTACAGGGACCGAACACTGAAGCTTTCTTT.

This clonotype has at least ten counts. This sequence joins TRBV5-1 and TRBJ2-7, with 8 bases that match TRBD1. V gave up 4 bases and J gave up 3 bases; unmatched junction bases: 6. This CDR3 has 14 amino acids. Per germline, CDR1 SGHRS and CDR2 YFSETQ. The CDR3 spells CASSTGQDFYEQYF. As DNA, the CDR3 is TGCGCCAGCAGCACGGGACAGGATTTCTACGAGCAGTACTTC.

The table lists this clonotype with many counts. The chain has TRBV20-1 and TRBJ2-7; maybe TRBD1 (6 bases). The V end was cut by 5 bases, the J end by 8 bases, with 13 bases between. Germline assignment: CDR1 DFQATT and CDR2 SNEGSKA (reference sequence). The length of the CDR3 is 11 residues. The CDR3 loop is CSAPRQVQQYF. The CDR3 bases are TGCAGTGCTCCGAGACAGGTCCAGCAGTACTTC.

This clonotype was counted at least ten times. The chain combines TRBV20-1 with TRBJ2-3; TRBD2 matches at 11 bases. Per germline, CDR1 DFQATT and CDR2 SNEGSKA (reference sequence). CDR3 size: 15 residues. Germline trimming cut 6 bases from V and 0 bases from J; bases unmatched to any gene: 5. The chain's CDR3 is CSASGLAESTDTQYF. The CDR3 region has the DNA TGCAGTGCCTCGGGACTAGCGGAAAGCACAGATACGCAGTATTTT.

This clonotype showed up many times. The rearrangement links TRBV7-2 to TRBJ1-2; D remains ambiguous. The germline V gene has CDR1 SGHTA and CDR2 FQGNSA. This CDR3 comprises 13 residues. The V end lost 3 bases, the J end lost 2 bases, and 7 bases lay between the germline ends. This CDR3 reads CASSFPGNYGYTF. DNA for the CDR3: TGTGCCAGCAGCTTCCCGGGGAACTATGGCTACACCTTC.

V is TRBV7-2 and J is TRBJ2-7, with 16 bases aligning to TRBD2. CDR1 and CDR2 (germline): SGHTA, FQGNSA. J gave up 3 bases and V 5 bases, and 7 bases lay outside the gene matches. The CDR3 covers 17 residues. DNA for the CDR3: TGTGCCAGCAGCACCGGGACTAGCGGGAGGGTCCTCTACGAGCAGTACTTC. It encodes CASSTGTSGRVLYEQYF.